What follows are 6 T cell receptor beta chains derived from one specimen sequenced in a study of shared clonotypes between healthy human individuals. Clones were read by immunoSEQ multiplex PCR, and TCRdb kept only the in-frame ones, dropping some. The sample lists over a million clones; approximately 70% were seen once. Material for sequencing was memory CD4+ T cells sorted from blood. Subset meaning: CD45RA-negative fraction. Every receptor here comes from a young man in good health.

The chain is built from TRBV5-4 and TRBJ2-1; the D gene could be TRBD1 or TRBD2 (5 bases each). From germline, CDR1 is SGHNT and CDR2 YYREEE (reference sequence). Trimming pared 1 base from V and 7 bases from J, leaving 15 bases between. The CDR3 runs 15 residues. CDR3 coding DNA: TGTGCCAGCAGCTTGTCTGGGGACCGTTCGAATGAGCAGTTCTTC. Its translation: CASSLSGDRSNEQFF. Full variable domain (missing parts from reference TRBV5-4 and TRBJ2-1): ETGVTQSPTHLIKTRGQQVTLRCSSQSGHNTVSWYQQALGQGPQFIFQYYREEENGRGNFPPRFSGLQFPNYSSELNVNALELDDSALYLCASSLSGDRSNEQFFGPGTRLTVL.

This chain links TRBV6-5 with TRBJ2-2, with TRBD2 matching 9 bases. Unmatched junction bases numbered 3, after V lost 6 bases and J lost 1 base. This CDR3 spans 15 amino acids. Looked up from germline, CDR1 is MNHEY and CDR2 is SVGAGI. The CDR3 is CASSLRGGNTGELFF. The CDR3 DNA reads TGTGCCAGCAGCCTGCGGGGGGGGAACACCGGGGAGCTGTTTTTT.

The J gene is TRBJ2-3, the V gene TRBV10-1; 11 bases fit TRBD2. Trimming cost V 9 bases and J 1 base; bases outside gene matches: 6. Germline V gene sequence: CDR1 WNHNN, CDR2 SYGVQD (reference sequence). The CDR3 covers 15 residues. CDR3 DNA: TGCGCCAGTTCTCCGGGACTAGCGGGCACAGATACGCAGTATTTT. Translating gives CASSPGLAGTDTQYF.

The V and J genes are TRBV29-1 and TRBJ2-2, with 14 bases identical to TRBD2. Germline V lookup: CDR1 SQVTM, CDR2 ANQGSEA. V gave up 3 bases and J gave up 1 base; unmatched junction bases: 4. This CDR3 is 17 amino acids long. CDR3 in DNA: TGCAGCGTTGACGCCGGACTAGCGGGAGGGAACACCGGGGAGCTGTTTTTT. It codes for CSVDAGLAGGNTGELFF.

The chain carries TRBV6-4 and TRBJ1-1; unclear D gene. Per germline, CDR1 MRHNA and CDR2 SNTAGT. The CDR3 runs 13 residues. Deletions cut 4 bases from V and 4 bases from J, with 10 bases between. CDR3 sequence reads: CASSAEGGTEAFF. The CDR3 coding sequence is TGTGCCAGCAGTGCTGAGGGCGGCACTGAAGCTTTCTTT.

This clone was seen only a few times. The rearrangement joins TRBV5-6 to TRBJ1-1, with D possibly being TRBD1 (5 bases). CDR1 is SGHDT, CDR2 YYEEEE, per germline. This CDR3 is 14 amino acids long. The V end was cut by 1 base, the J end by 1 base, with 8 bases between. CDR3 DNA: TGTGCCAGCAGCTTGTGGCAGGGGAACACTGAAGCTTTCTTT. Amino acid sequence: CASSLWQGNTEAFF.